In this sample, the clone carrying this T cell receptor (beta chain) turned up once. Its specificity is unknown. Using immunoSEQ multiplex PCR, the repertoire was profiled, and TCRdb retains in-frame clones only, with some absent. The table lists more than 55,000 clones, around 80% of them singletons. The ends were cut back, 8 bases at V and 7 bases at J, with 15 bases in the middle. The V gene's germline CDR1 is MGHDK and CDR2 SYGVNS. CDR3 size: 13 residues. The data derive from a study of early stage breast cancer tumors. Across the study: Of around 15 invasive breast tumors, about 12 were hormone receptor-positive, HER2-negative.

The study's findings and limits: Most shared enriched TCRB sequences were commonly generated ones.

The source of this sequence is a person in their 40s with breast cancer. The chain couples TRBV25-1 to TRBJ1-3; tentatively, D is TRBD1 (6 bases). Source material: blood. The CDR3 is CASFLTGINTIYF. In DNA form, the CDR3 reads TGTGCCAGCTTCCTCACAGGGATCAACACCATATATTTT.